The entry below gives a single T cell receptor beta chain sequence along with its context. Its antigen is not identified. This entry comes from a study of early T cells in non-severe SARS-CoV-2 infection. TCRdb analysed the 5' RACE reads with MiXCR anew, one entry per CDR3 protein. The data hold about 22,000 distinct CDR3 sequences, with 3.5% to 5% observed a single time. The CDR3 loop spans 15 amino acids. Trimming pared 3 bases from V and 2 bases from J, leaving 14 bases between. Germline-derived CDR1 and CDR2 are KGHSH and LQKENI. Study outcomes and limitations: Matching results from VDJdb favored anti-spike CD8 responses, leaving private and CD4 specificities undetected.

Sequenced material: whole blood. The clonotype was recovered from an adult who was a healthcare worker with PCR-confirmed SARS-CoV-2 infection or an uninfected control (not recorded which). The chain links TRBV18 to TRBJ2-7; tentative D call: TRBD2 (6 bases). CDR3 sequence (DNA): TGTGCCAGCTCACCGAGGACCGGGAGCCCCTACGAGCAGTACTTC. Translating it yields CASSPRTGSPYEQYF. The full variable domain, with the rest looked up from reference TRBV18 and TRBJ2-7, is NAGVMQNPRHLVRRRGQEARLRCSPMKGHSHVYWYRQLPEEGLKFMVYLQKENIIDESGMPKERFSAEFPKEGPSILRIQQVVRGDSAAYFCASSPRTGSPYEQYFGPGTRLTVT.